The present entry profiles one TCR beta chain with its context. This sample was included in a study of T cell clonotyping in hematopoietic cell transplantation. Produced via immunoSEQ multiplex PCR; TCRdb's table is partial and in-frame only. Here the sample spans about 12,000 clones, about 72% being singletons. This CDR3 spans 16 amino acids. Trimming cost V 3 bases and J 0 bases; bases outside gene matches: 5. Germline lookup yields CDR1 MGHDK and CDR2 SYGVNS. The clonotype originates from a male patient between 55 and 70 years old who had an allogeneic stem cell transplant from an unrelated donor, so the T cells may come from the graft donor. Some clones in this sample may be carry-over from other donors' samples. The J gene is TRBJ2-1, the V gene TRBV25-1, with 7 bases lining up with TRBD2. Specimen: peripheral blood mononuclear cells, collected 180 days after allogeneic stem cell transplant. In DNA form, the CDR3 reads TGTGCCAGCAGTGATTTTGGCGGGAGCTCCTACAATGAGCAGTTCTTC. Translation gives CASSDFGGSSYNEQFF.